These 29 T cell receptor beta chains originate from one sample sequenced in a study of T cells in Graves' hyperthyroidism and ophthalmopathy. RNA transcripts provided the source from which TCR beta CDR3 regions were amplified. The HTBI primer set was used in a first-round RT-PCR of the TCR CDR3. TCRdb used MiXCR to reprocess the multiplex PCR reads, holding one entry per CDR3 protein. Of 700,000 to 850,000 distinct CDR3 sequences listed, 30% to 40% are singletons. The sample comprised blood. The receptors here all came from a woman aged 40 to 55 with Graves' hyperthyroidism.

In its sample, this clonotype was seen a few times. The chain combines TRBV7-9 with TRBJ2-7; D not certain. There are 13 residues in the CDR3. Looked up from germline, CDR1 is SEHNR and CDR2 is FQNEAQ (reference sequence). Trimming pared 4 bases from V and 1 base from J, leaving 8 bases between. Written as DNA, the CDR3 is TGTGCCAGCAGCTCAGAGTGGTCCTACGAGCAGTACTTC. It specifies CASSSEWSYEQYF.

This clonotype showed up just a few times. An end of the junction does not agree with germline; a read error may underlie this. The rearrangement joins TRBV7-9 to TRBJ2-7; D remains unclear. This CDR3 is 16 amino acids long. Looked up from germline, CDR1 is SEHNR and CDR2 is FQNEAQ (reference sequence). The CDR3 DNA is TGCGCCAGCAGCCCCGGTTTGGAGCCTAGACGAGGCGAGCAGTACTTC. The encoded protein is CASSPGLEPRRGEQYF.

This clonotype was seen ten or more times. Written as DNA, the CDR3 is TGTGCCAGCAGCTTATCCGGGATCCCCCTCCACTTT. Amino acid sequence: CASSLSGIPLHF. This chain joins TRBV7-9 and TRBJ1-6; no definite D call. Germline CDR1 and CDR2: SEHNR and FQNEAQ (reference sequence). Trimming shortened V by 2 bases and J by 13 bases, and 9 bases separated the two germline ends. This CDR3 is 12 amino acids long.

This sequence joins TRBV12-3 or TRBV12-4 and TRBJ2-7, with a possible D match to TRBD2 (6 bases). V was clipped by 7 bases and J by 7 bases, with 23 bases between them. The CDR3 runs 15 residues. The CDR3 nucleotides read TGTGCCAGCAACTTCGCCCAGGGAGGCGACGTGGAGCAGTACTTC. Its translation: CASNFAQGGDVEQYF.

Comment on this clonotype: Compared with germline, one end of the junction differs, possibly owing to a read error. This sequence joins TRBV5-1 and TRBJ2-5, with D perhaps TRBD1 (6 bases). The CDR3 extends over 14 amino acids. Germline values: CDR1 SGHRS, CDR2 YFSETQ. DNA of the CDR3: TGTGCCAGCAGCACCAGGGGCCTCCTGGAGACCCAGTACTTC. This encodes CASSTRGLLETQYF.

The rearrangement links TRBV7-8 to TRBJ2-3, with TRBD2 matching 9 bases. The trim removed 1 base at V and 7 bases at J, leaving 9 bases unmatched. Per germline, CDR1 SGHVS and CDR2 FQNEAQ. CDR3 length: 16 amino acids. CDR3 nucleotide sequence: TGTGCCAGCAGCTTAGAACGACTAGCGGCGGGACATACGCAGTATTTT. Protein product: CASSLERLAAGHTQYF.

This clonotype was seen at least ten times. The gene calls are TRBV7-3 and TRBJ2-5; tentative D call: TRBD2 (5 bases). Germline V gene lookup returns CDR1 SGHTA and CDR2 FQGTGA. The length of the CDR3 is 15 residues. Trimming pared 3 bases from V and 2 bases from J, leaving 13 bases between. The CDR3 DNA follows: TGTGCCAGCAGCTTTACGGGATCGGGTCAAGAGACCCAGTACTTC. Its translation: CASSFTGSGQETQYF.

The chain links TRBV11-3 to TRBJ1-2, with D possibly matching TRBD1 (5 bases). V shed 1 base and J shed 6 bases, with 12 bases lying between them. CDR1 is SGHNT, CDR2 YENEEA, per germline. The CDR3 is 14 residues long. The CDR3 sequence: CASSLVALGDGYTF. The CDR3 DNA follows: TGTGCCAGCAGCTTAGTAGCGTTGGGGGATGGCTACACCTTC.

This clonotype was recorded at least ten times. V and J are TRBV7-2 and TRBJ1-2, with no clear D. The CDR3 has 15 residues. The germline V gene has CDR1 SGHTA and CDR2 FQGNSA. V was trimmed by 1 base and J by 3 bases, leaving 12 bases between them. The CDR3 here is CASSLGGGTYYGYTF. Here the CDR3 DNA reads TGTGCCAGCAGCTTAGGTGGAGGCACCTACTATGGCTACACCTTC.

This clonotype was detected many times. This sequence joins TRBV7-2 and TRBJ1-2, with D unclear. V lost 2 bases, J lost 7 bases, and 8 bases lay in between. This CDR3 region has 12 residues. The germline V gene has CDR1 SGHTA and CDR2 FQGNSA. CDR3 loop: CASSLRMAGYTF. CDR3 sequence (DNA): TGTGCCAGCAGCTTAAGGATGGCTGGCTACACCTTC.

This clonotype was observed once. The gene calls are TRBV29-1 and TRBJ1-1; D is unresolved. The ends were cut back, 2 bases at V and 7 bases at J, with 8 bases in the middle. Looked up from germline, CDR1 is SQVTM and CDR2 is ANQGSEA. This CDR3 contains 11 residues. CDR3 loop: CSVEQAGEAFF. The CDR3 DNA reads as TGCAGCGTTGAACAGGCGGGTGAAGCTTTCTTT.

Many counts were recorded for this clonotype. The rearrangement uses TRBV12-3 or TRBV12-4 and TRBJ2-7; 7 positions agree with TRBD1. The ends lost 6 bases at V and 4 bases at J; junction bases unmatched: 3. The CDR3 runs 12 residues. DNA of the CDR3: TGTGCCAGCAGCAGGACAGGTTACGAGCAGTACTTC. As protein: CASSRTGYEQYF.

The V call is TRBV12-3 or TRBV12-4, the J call TRBJ2-7, with D possibly matching TRBD2 (5 bases). V was trimmed by 4 bases and J by 1 base, leaving 14 bases between them. There are 15 residues in the CDR3. As DNA, the CDR3 is TGTGCCAGCAGTTACAATGGAGGCGGGTCCTACGAGCAGTACTTC. It codes for CASSYNGGGSYEQYF.

This clonotype was seen repeatedly, ten times or more. The chain joins TRBV29-1 to TRBJ1-1; D call uncertain. V dropped 2 bases and J dropped 2 bases, with 3 bases sitting between them. Germline V CDR1 and CDR2: SQVTM, ANQGSEA. This CDR3 region has 11 residues. In DNA form, the CDR3 reads TGCAGCGTTGAAACCAACACTGAAGCTTTCTTT. This codes for CSVETNTEAFF. Filled out from reference TRBV29-1 and TRBJ1-1, the complete variable domain reads SAVISQKPSRDICQRGTSLTIQCQVDSQVTMMFWYRQQPGQSLTLIATANQGSEATYESGFVIDKFPISRPNLTFSTLTVSNMSPEDSSIYLCSVETNTEAFFGQGTRLTVV.

With respect to this clonotype: Possible read error: a much larger clone is one base away. The V gene is TRBV5-6, the J gene TRBJ2-7; a possible D gene is TRBD2 (5 bases). The length of the CDR3 is 13 residues. Germline V lookup: CDR1 SGHDT, CDR2 YYEEEE. CDR3 coding DNA: TGTGTCAGCAGCCTGAGGGAGACACGCGCGCAGTACTTC. Amino acids: CVSSLRETRAQYF.

There are many counts of this clonotype. The DNA of the CDR3 is TGTGCCAGCAGCTTTAATCGTGGGTCAGGGGAGCTGTTTTTT. It specifies CASSFNRGSGELFF. The chain joins TRBV7-2 to TRBJ2-2; no clear D. The V and J ends lost 3 bases and 8 bases respectively, with 13 bases between them. The germline CDR1 and CDR2 sequences are SGHTA and FQGNSA. This CDR3 comprises 14 residues. The complete variable domain, with remaining parts taken from reference TRBV7-2 and TRBJ2-2, reads GAGVSQSPSNKVTEKGKDVELRCDPISGHTALYWYRQSLGQGLEFLIYFQGNSAPDKSGLPSDRFSAERTGGSVSTLTIQRTQQEDSAVYLCASSFNRGSGELFFGEGSRLTVL.

This clonotype was counted a few times. The chain links TRBV12-3 or TRBV12-4 to TRBJ1-5; 9 nucleotides match TRBD1. Unmatched junction bases numbered 8, after V lost 3 bases and J lost 11 bases. The CDR3 runs 14 residues. The DNA for the CDR3 is TGTGCCAGCAGTTTTACAGGGGGCACGGCGTCCCAGCATTTT. This encodes CASSFTGGTASQHF.

This chain uses TRBV7-2 with TRBJ2-7, with D possibly TRBD1 on 6 matching bases. Deletions cut 0 bases from V and 2 bases from J, with 14 bases between. This CDR3 spans 16 amino acids. CDR1 SGHTA and CDR2 FQGNSA come from the germline V gene. Here the CDR3 reads CASSLAIGGTPYEQYF. The DNA for the CDR3 is TGTGCCAGCAGCTTAGCGATAGGGGGTACCCCCTACGAGCAGTACTTC.

The chain joins TRBV5-1 to TRBJ1-4; 7 bases agree with TRBD1. CDR3 length: 12 residues. Germline lookup yields CDR1 SGHRS and CDR2 YFSETQ. With 8 bases clipped from V and 9 bases from J, the junction kept 7 bases outside the gene matches. The CDR3 sequence is CASSLTGKKLFF. CDR3 nucleotide sequence: TGCGCCAGTAGCCTGACAGGGAAAAAACTGTTTTTT.

The chain links TRBV19 to TRBJ1-5; D is uncertain. V was shortened by 3 bases and J by 4 bases, with 7 bases between the two germline ends. The CDR3 sequence is 13 residues long. Germline V CDR1 and CDR2: LNHDA, SQIVND (reference sequence). This CDR3 reads CASSIQKNQPQHF. The CDR3, as DNA: TGTGCCAGTAGTATTCAGAAAAATCAGCCCCAGCATTTT.

The V call is TRBV7-2, the J call TRBJ1-1; TRBD1 is a possible D gene (5 bases). Germline CDR1 reads SGHTA; CDR2 reads FQGNSA. Trimming shortened V by 5 bases and J by 8 bases, and 18 bases separated the two germline ends. The CDR3 runs 14 residues. The CDR3 bases are TGTGCCAGCAGCCCCCGGGACGCGTCGAAAGAAGCTTTCTTT. It codes for CASSPRDASKEAFF.

The chain carries TRBV4-1 and TRBJ1-2, with a weak D call TRBD1 (5 bases). CDR3 length: 14 residues. Germline V CDR1 and CDR2: MGHRA, YSYEKL. Trimming shortened V by 0 bases and J by 7 bases, and 12 bases separated the two germline ends. CDR3 bases: TGCGCCAGCAGCCAAGATCCGGGGGTTGGTGGCTACACCTTC. As protein: CASSQDPGVGGYTF.

This clonotype has ten or more counts. The chain has TRBV7-8 and TRBJ2-7; 11 bases map to TRBD1. Trimming cost V 6 bases and J 6 bases; bases outside gene matches: 7. The CDR3 spans 14 residues. The germline CDR1 and CDR2 sequences are SGHVS and FQNEAQ. CDR3 region: CASSAGTGGPEQYF. As DNA, the CDR3 is TGTGCCAGCAGTGCCGGGACAGGGGGTCCCGAGCAGTACTTC.

This clonotype was picked up a small number of times. The chain carries TRBV5-1 and TRBJ1-1, with D perhaps matching TRBD1 (5 bases). Germline CDR1 reads SGHRS; CDR2 reads YFSETQ. V was pared by 4 bases and J by 4 bases, with 23 bases between. The CDR3 has 17 residues. The CDR3 protein is CASSQDIAGLAVTEAFF. For the CDR3, the DNA is TGCGCCAGCAGCCAAGATATCGCAGGGCTGGCGGTCACTGAAGCTTTCTTT.

In this sample, this clonotype turned up many times. The rearrangement joins TRBV12-3 or TRBV12-4 to TRBJ1-1; weak D call: TRBD1 (6 bases). The CDR3 contains 12 residues. The V and J ends lost 4 bases and 7 bases respectively, with 10 bases between them. The CDR3 reads CASSYRGNEAFF. As DNA, the CDR3 is TGTGCCAGCAGTTATAGGGGGAATGAAGCTTTCTTT.

The V call is TRBV29-1, the J call TRBJ2-1, with 8 nucleotides matching TRBD1. Losses at the gene ends were 7 bases for V and 6 bases for J; bases not matched to a gene: 14. Germline V gene data show CDR1 as SQVTM and CDR2 as ANQGSEA. The CDR3 consists of 15 residues. CDR3 nucleotides: TGCAGCGCCGAACTAGGACAGGGAGGTGTCAATGAGCAGTTCTTC. This gives the protein CSAELGQGGVNEQFF.

Ten or more counts support this clonotype. The chain has TRBV9 and TRBJ1-2, with 10 bases identical to TRBD1. In germline, CDR1 is SGDLS, CDR2 YYNGEE. After removal of 3 bases from V and 7 bases from J, the junction contained 12 bases not matched to a gene. This CDR3 is built from 16 residues. The CDR3 loop reads CASSAYPVGQGTGYTF. CDR3 DNA sequence: TGTGCCAGCAGCGCCTACCCCGTGGGACAGGGGACTGGCTACACCTTC.

The chain combines TRBV10-3 with TRBJ2-5; 8 bases are a match to TRBD1. CDR1 and CDR2 from the germline V gene are ENHRY and SYGVKD. CDR3 length equals 17 residues. The ends lost 2 bases at V and 5 bases at J; junction bases unmatched: 13. The DNA of the CDR3 is TGTGCCATCAGTGAGAAAGTGGACAGGGACAACGGGGAGACCCAGTACTTC. It specifies CAISEKVDRDNGETQYF.

This clonotype was seen repeatedly, ten times or more. The V and J genes are TRBV5-1 and TRBJ1-3; 7 positions match TRBD1. There are 16 residues in the CDR3. With V trimmed by 3 bases and J by 2 bases, 8 bases remained unmatched. Germline CDR1 and CDR2: SGHRS and YFSETQ. The DNA for the CDR3 is TGCGCCAGCAGCTGGGACAGACTTCAGACTGGAAACACCATATATTTT. Protein product: CASSWDRLQTGNTIYF.